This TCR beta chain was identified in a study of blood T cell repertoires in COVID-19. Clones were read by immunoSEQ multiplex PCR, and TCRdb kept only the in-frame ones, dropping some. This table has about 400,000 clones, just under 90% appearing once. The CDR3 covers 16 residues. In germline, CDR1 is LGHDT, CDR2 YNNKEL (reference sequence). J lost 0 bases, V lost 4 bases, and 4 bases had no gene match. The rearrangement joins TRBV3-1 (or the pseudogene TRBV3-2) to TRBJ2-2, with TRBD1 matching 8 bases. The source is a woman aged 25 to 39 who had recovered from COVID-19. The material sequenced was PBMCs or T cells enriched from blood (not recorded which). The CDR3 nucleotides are TGTGCCAGCAGCCTACGGACAGGGTCGAACACCGGGGAGCTGTTTTTT. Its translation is CASSLRTGSNTGELFF.